The sequence of this TCR beta chain was determined in a study of Graves' ophthalmopathy and Graves' hyperthyroidism. Whole-study results and caveats: Sensitivity reached 70.59% and specificity about 72% when the model predicted ophthalmopathy progression. Thyroid clonotypes that were expanded above 0.001 frequency mostly also appeared in blood.

Other autoimmune diseases, uncontrolled infections, pregnancy or lactation excluded patients from enrollment. V was trimmed by 4 bases and J by 0 bases, leaving 7 bases between them. Germline values: CDR1 WSHSY, CDR2 SAAADI. This CDR3 spans 14 amino acids. As to this clonotype: The target antigen is unknown.

RNA transcripts provided the template for amplifying TCR beta CDR3 regions. The first-round RT-PCR employed HTBI primers together with the Qiagen OneStep RT-PCR kit. A multiplex PCR was then performed as the second round. MiXCR was run by TCRdb on the multiplex PCR reads, yielding one entry per CDR3 protein. The sample includes about 1.2 million distinct CDR3 sequences, less than 45% of them seen just once. This TCR was sampled from an adult man with Graves' hyperthyroidism. The V gene is TRBV10-2, the J gene TRBJ1-3; D not resolved. Sample: peripheral blood or thyroid tissue (not recorded which). CDR3 region: CASSASTSGNTIYF. CDR3 sequence (DNA): TGCGCCAGCAGTGCATCTACCTCTGGAAACACCATATATTTT.